The subject of this entry is one TCR beta chain. Clones were sequenced by immunoSEQ multiplex PCR, and TCRdb holds only the in-frame ones, with some missing. The table lists tens of thousands of clones, 91% of them singletons, with about 3.8% in the top ten. This specimen comes from a study of OX40 agonist ivuxolimab in advanced cancers. Study context: An agonistic anti-OX40 (CD134) antibody, ivuxolimab, was used to treat the patients.

The germline V gene has CDR1 MDHEN and CDR2 SYDVKM. The CDR3 runs to 15 residues. Trimming cost V 4 bases and J 2 bases; bases outside gene matches: 6. The source material was CD4+ or CD8+ T cells sorted from blood, sampled in a trial of the OX40 agonist ivuxolimab. The chain couples TRBV28 to TRBJ2-7; 9 nucleotides match TRBD1. This TCR derives from an adult with an advanced solid tumor such as melanoma, head and neck, liver or kidney cancer. CDR3 sequence reads: CASSSPGQGTYEQYF. The DNA for the CDR3 is TGTGCCAGCAGTTCCCCGGGACAGGGAACCTACGAGCAGTACTTC.